This T cell receptor (beta chain) was documented in a study of human T cells and chemical hapten exposure. About the research overall: Sensitizing treatment utilized 2% DPC over an approximately 2 cm by approximately 2 cm portion of upper inner arm skin. There were per-sample TCR yield variations, arising mainly from small pooled library volume differences. Points from the study as a whole: Counts of TCRs above 1 in 1000 frequency stayed unchanged with DPC sensitization.

One entry per CDR3 protein results from TCRdb running MiXCR on the RACE reads. Of some 250,000 distinct CDR3 sequences in the sample, around 7.7% were seen once. The length of the CDR3 is 14 residues. Germline V lookup: CDR1 SGHDT, CDR2 YYEEEE. V was trimmed by 4 bases and J by 0 bases, leaving 7 bases between them. This clonotype was detected only a few times. Its antigen is as yet unknown. Regarding time point: pre-sensitization, week 0. As for treatment: therapeutic diphenylcyclopropenone sensitization with weekly scalp DPC. This specimen was whole blood, taken in connection with sensitization to the hapten diphenylcyclopropenone (DPC). The sequence derives from a man aged 18 to 30 with alopecia areata. Some clones in this sample may be carry-over from other donors' samples. The chain joins TRBV5-6 to TRBJ2-2; no definite D call. CDR3 protein: CASSPPPNTGELFF. In DNA form, the CDR3 reads TGTGCCAGCAGCCCCCCGCCGAACACCGGGGAGCTGTTTTTT.